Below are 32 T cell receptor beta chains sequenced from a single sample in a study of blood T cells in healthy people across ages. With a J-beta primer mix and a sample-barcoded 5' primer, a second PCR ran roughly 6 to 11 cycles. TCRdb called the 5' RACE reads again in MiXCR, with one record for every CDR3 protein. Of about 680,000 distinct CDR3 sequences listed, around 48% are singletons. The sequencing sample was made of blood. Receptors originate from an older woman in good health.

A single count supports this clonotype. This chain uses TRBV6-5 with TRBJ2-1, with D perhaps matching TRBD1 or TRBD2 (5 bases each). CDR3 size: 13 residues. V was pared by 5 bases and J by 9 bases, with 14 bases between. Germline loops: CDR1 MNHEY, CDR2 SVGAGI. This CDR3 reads CASSAAGDLEQFF. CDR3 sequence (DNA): TGTGCCAGCAGTGCCGCCGGGGACCTTGAGCAGTTCTTC.

CDR3 region: CASSPPPSGRATDTQYF. The CDR3 DNA reads TGTGCCAGCAGCCCACCTCCTAGCGGGAGAGCAACAGATACGCAGTATTTT. V is TRBV9 and J is TRBJ2-3; 10 bases fit TRBD2. This CDR3 spans 17 amino acids. V lost 4 bases to trimming and J lost 3 bases; unmatched junction nucleotides: 11. In germline, CDR1 is SGDLS, CDR2 YYNGEE. The entire variable domain, with the rest obtained from reference TRBV9 and TRBJ2-3, is as follows: DSGVTQTPKHLITATGQRVTLRCSPRSGDLSVYWYQQSLDQGLQFLIQYYNGEERAKGNILERFSAQQFPDLHSELNLSSLELGDSALYFCASSPPPSGRATDTQYFGPGTRLTVL.

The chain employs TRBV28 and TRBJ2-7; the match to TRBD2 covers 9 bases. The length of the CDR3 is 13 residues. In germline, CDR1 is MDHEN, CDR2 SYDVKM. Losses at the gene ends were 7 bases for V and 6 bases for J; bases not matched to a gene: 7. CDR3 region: CASNSGSGSEQYF. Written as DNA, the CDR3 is TGTGCCAGCAATAGCGGGAGTGGTAGCGAGCAGTACTTC.

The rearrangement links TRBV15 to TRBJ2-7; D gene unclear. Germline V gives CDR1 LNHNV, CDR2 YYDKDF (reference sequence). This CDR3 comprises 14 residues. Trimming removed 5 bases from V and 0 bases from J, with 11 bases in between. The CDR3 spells CATSASGGSYEQYF. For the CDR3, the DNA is TGTGCCACCAGCGCGTCAGGCGGCTCCTACGAGCAGTACTTC.

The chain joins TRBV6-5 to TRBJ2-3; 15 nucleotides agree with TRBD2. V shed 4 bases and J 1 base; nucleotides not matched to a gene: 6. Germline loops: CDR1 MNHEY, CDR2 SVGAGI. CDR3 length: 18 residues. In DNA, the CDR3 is TGTGCCAGCAGTTCGGGACTAGCGGGAGGTGGTGGCACAGATACGCAGTATTTT. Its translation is CASSSGLAGGGGTDTQYF.

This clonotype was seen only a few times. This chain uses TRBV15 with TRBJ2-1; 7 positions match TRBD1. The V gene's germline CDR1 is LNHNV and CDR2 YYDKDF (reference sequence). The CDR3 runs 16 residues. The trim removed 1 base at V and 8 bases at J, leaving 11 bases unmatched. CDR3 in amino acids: CATSRGPTGYFYEQFF. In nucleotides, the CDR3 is TGTGCCACCAGCAGAGGACCGACAGGGTATTTCTATGAGCAGTTCTTC.

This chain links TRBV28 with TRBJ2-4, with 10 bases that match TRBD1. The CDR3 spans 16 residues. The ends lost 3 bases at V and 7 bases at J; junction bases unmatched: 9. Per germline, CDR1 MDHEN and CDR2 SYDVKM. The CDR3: CASSFRRQGARNIQYF. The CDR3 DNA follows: TGTGCCAGCAGTTTCCGTCGACAGGGGGCAAGGAACATTCAGTACTTC.

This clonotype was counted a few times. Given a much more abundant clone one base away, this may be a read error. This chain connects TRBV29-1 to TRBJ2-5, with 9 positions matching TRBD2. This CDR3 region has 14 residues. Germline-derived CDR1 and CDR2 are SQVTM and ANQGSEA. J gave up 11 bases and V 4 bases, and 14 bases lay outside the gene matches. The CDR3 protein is CSVGLAGWGDEQYF. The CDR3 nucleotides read TGCAGCGTTGGCCTAGCGGGGTGGGGGGATGAGCAGTACTTC. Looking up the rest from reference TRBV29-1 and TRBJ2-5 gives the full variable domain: SAVISQKPSRDICQRGTSLTIQCQVDSQVTMMFWYRQQPGQSLTLIATANQGSEATYESGFVIDKFPISRPNLTFSTLTVSNMSPEDSSIYLCSVGLAGWGDEQYFGPGTRLLVL.

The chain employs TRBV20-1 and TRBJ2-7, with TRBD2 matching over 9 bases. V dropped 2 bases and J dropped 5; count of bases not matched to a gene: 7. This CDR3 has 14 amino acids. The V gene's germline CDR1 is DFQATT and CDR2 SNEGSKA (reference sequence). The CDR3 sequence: CSARFAGGSNEQYF. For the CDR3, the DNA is TGCAGTGCTAGATTTGCGGGAGGGAGCAACGAGCAGTACTTC.

CDR3 sequence reads: CAISGLTGTLAYEQYF. The CDR3 nucleotides read TGTGCCATCAGTGGGCTGACAGGGACCTTGGCCTACGAGCAGTACTTC. The V and J genes are TRBV10-3 and TRBJ2-7, with 7 bases aligning to TRBD1. Germline V gene sequence: CDR1 ENHRY, CDR2 SYGVKD. The V gene end was trimmed by 4 bases and the J gene end by 2 bases; junction bases not matched to a gene: 11. The CDR3 runs to 16 residues.

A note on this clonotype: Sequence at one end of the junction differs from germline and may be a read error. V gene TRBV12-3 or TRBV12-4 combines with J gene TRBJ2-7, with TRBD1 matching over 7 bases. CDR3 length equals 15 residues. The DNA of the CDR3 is TGTGCCAGCAGTGCAACCGGGACAGAACCCTATGAGCAGTACTTC. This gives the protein CASSATGTEPYEQYF.

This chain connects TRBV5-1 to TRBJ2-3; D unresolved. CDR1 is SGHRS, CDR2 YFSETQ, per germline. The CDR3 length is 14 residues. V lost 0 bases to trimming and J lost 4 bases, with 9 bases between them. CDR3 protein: CASSLDPSSDTQYF. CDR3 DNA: TGCGCCAGCAGCTTGGACCCATCATCAGATACGCAGTATTTT. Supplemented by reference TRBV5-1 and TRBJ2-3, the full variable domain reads KAGVTQTPRYLIKTRGQQVTLSCSPISGHRSVSWYQQTPGQGLQFLFEYFSETQRNKGNFPGRFSGRQFSNSRSEMNVSTLELGDSALYLCASSLDPSSDTQYFGPGTRLTVL.

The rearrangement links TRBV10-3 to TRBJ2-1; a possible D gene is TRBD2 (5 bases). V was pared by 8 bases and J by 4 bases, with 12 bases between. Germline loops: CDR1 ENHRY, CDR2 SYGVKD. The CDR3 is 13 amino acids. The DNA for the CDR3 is TGTGCCATCGGATTGGGCGGGTACAATGAGCAGTTCTTC. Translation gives CAIGLGGYNEQFF.

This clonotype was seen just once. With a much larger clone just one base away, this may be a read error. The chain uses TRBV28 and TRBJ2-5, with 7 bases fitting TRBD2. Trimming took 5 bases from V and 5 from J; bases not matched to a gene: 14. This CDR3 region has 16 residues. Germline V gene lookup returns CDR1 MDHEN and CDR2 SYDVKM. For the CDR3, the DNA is TGTGCCAGCAGTCCCCCCCTCGGGAGGTCGTCGGAGACCCAGTACTTC. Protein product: CASSPPLGRSSETQYF.

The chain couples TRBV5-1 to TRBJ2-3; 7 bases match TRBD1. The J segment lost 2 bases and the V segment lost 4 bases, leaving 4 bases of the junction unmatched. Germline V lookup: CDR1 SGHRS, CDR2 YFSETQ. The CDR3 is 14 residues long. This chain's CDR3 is CASSPQGPTDTQYF. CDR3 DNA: TGCGCCAGCAGCCCACAGGGGCCCACAGATACGCAGTATTTT. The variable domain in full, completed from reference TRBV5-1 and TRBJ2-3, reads KAGVTQTPRYLIKTRGQQVTLSCSPISGHRSVSWYQQTPGQGLQFLFEYFSETQRNKGNFPGRFSGRQFSNSRSEMNVSTLELGDSALYLCASSPQGPTDTQYFGPGTRLTVL.

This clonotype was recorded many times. The CDR3 spells CASSLQGAKNIQYF. The DNA of the CDR3 is TGTGCCAGCAGTTTACAGGGAGCCAAAAACATTCAGTACTTC. This chain connects TRBV28 to TRBJ2-4, with a possible D match to TRBD1 (5 bases). The CDR3 is 14 residues long. Per the germline V gene, CDR1 is MDHEN and CDR2 is SYDVKM. Deletions cut 2 bases from V and 0 bases from J, with 5 bases between.

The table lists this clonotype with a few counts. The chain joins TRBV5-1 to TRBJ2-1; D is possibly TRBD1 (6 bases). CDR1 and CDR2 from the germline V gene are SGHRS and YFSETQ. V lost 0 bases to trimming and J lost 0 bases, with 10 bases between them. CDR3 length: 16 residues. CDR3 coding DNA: TGCGCCAGCAGCTTGGCCGTACAGGGCTCCTACAATGAGCAGTTCTTC. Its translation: CASSLAVQGSYNEQFF.

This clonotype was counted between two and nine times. The CDR3 DNA is TGCAGTGCCCCCAGGCCGGGACTAGTCATCCACGAGCAGTACTTC. Its translation is CSAPRPGLVIHEQYF. V and J are TRBV20-1 and TRBJ2-5, with TRBD2 identical over 8 bases. The J call may be in error: the DNA end matches TRBJ2-7 better. The length of the CDR3 is 15 residues. Looked up from germline, CDR1 is DFQATT and CDR2 is SNEGSKA (reference sequence).

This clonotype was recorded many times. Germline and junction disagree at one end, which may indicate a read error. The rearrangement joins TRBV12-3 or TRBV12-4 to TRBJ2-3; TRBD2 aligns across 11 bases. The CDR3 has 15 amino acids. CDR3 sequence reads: CASSLGTSGGDTQYF. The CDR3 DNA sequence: TGCGCCAGCAGCCTCGGGACTAGCGGAGGAGATACGCAGTATTTT.

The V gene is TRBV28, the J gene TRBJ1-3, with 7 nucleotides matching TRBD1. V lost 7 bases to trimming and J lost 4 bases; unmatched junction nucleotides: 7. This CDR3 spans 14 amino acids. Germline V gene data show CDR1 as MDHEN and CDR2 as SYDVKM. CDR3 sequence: CASILTGTGNTIYF. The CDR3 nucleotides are TGTGCCAGCATCTTGACAGGGACGGGAAACACCATATATTTT.

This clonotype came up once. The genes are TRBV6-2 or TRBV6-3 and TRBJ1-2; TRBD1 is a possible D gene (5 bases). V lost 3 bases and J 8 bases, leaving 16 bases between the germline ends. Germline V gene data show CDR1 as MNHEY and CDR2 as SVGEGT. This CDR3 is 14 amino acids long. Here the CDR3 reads CASSYGIRTLGYTF. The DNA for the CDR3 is TGTGCCAGCAGTTATGGGATTCGGACACTCGGCTACACCTTC.

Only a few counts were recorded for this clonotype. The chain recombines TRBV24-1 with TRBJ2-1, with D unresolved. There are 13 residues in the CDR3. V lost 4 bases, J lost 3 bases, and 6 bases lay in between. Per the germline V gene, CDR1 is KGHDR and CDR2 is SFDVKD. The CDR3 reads CATSEGSYNEQFF. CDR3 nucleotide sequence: TGTGCCACCAGTGAGGGCAGCTACAATGAGCAGTTCTTC.

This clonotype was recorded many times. The CDR3 protein is CASNRGGETQYF. As DNA, the CDR3 is TGTGCCAGCAATAGAGGTGGGGAGACCCAGTACTTC. This chain links TRBV10-3 with TRBJ2-5; D gene unclear. This CDR3 spans 12 amino acids. The V gene lost 10 bases and the J gene lost 5 bases, with 14 bases spanning the gap. Germline V gene lookup returns CDR1 ENHRY and CDR2 SYGVKD.

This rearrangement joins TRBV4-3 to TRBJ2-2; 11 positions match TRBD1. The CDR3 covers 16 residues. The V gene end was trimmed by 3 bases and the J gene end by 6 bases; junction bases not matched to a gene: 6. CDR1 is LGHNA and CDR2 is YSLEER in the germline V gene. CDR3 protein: CASSQGTGGDAGELFF. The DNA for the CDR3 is TGCGCCAGCAGCCAGGGGACAGGGGGGGACGCCGGGGAGCTGTTTTTT.

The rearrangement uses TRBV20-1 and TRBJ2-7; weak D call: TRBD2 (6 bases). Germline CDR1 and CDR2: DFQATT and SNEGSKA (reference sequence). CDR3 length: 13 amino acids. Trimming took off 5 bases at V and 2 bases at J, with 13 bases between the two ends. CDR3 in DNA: TGCAGTGCTCCTCTAGCGACCACCTACGAGCAGTACTTC. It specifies CSAPLATTYEQYF.

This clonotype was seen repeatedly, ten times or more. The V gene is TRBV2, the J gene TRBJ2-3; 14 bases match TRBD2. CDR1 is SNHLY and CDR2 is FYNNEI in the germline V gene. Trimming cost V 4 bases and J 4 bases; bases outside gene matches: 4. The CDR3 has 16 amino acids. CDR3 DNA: TGTGCCAGCAGTGCGACTAGCGGGAGGGGGGCAGATACGCAGTATTTT. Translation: CASSATSGRGADTQYF.

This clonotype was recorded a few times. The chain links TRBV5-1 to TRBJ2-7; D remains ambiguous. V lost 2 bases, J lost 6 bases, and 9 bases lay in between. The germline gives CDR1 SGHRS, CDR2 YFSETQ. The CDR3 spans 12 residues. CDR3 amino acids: CASSLINGEQYF. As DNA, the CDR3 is TGCGCCAGCAGCTTAATAAATGGCGAGCAGTACTTC.

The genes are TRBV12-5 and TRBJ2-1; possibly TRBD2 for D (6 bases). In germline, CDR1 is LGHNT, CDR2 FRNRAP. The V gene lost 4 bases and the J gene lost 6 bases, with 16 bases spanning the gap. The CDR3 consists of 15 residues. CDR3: CASGSTAGLVNEQFF. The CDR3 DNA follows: TGTGCTAGTGGTTCAACAGCGGGCCTGGTCAATGAGCAGTTCTTC.

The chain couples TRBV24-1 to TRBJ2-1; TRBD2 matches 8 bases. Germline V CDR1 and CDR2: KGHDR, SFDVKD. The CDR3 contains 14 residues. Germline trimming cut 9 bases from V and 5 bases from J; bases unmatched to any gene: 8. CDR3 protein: CATRSSGINNEQFF. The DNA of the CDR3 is TGTGCCACCCGCAGTAGCGGGATTAACAATGAGCAGTTCTTC.

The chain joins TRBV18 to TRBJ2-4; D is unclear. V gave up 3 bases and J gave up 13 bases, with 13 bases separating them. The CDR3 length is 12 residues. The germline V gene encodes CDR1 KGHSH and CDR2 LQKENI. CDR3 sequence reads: CASSPTEYKQYF. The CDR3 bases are TGTGCCAGCTCACCCACGGAGTACAAGCAGTACTTC.

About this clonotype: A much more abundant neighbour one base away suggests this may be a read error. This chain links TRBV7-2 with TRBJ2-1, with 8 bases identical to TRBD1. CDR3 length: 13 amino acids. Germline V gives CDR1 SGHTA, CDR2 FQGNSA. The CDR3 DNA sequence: TGTGTCAGCAGCCGACAGGGGTCAGATGAGCAGTTCTTC. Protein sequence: CVSSRQGSDEQFF.

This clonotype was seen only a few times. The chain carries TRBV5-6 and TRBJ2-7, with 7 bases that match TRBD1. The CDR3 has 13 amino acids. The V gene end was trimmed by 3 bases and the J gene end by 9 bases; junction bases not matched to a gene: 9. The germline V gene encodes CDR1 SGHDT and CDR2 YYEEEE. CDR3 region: CASSSDRLHGQYF. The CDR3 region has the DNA TGTGCCAGCAGCTCGGACAGGTTGCACGGGCAGTACTTC.